The 23 T cell receptor beta chains below all came from one sample that was sequenced in a study of blood T cell repertoires in COVID-19. This table comes from immunoSEQ multiplex PCR, and its TCRdb copy is limited to in-frame clones, with some not included. The table has 200,000 to 250,000 clones, 81% seen once. The sequencing sample was made of peripheral blood. All receptors derive from an elderly woman with COVID-19, enrolled during active disease.

The genes are TRBV5-8 and TRBJ1-6, with no clear D. V gave up 1 base and J gave up 5 bases, with 7 bases separating them. The CDR3 contains 14 residues. Per the germline V gene, CDR1 is SGHTS and CDR2 is YDEGEE. The CDR3 nucleotides are TGTGCCAGCAGCTTGTACACCAATAATTCACCCCTCCACTTT. Protein: CASSLYTNNSPLHF. The variable domain in full, with the rest retrieved from reference TRBV5-8 and TRBJ1-6, is EAGVTQSPTHLIKTRGQQATLRCSPISGHTSVYWYQQALGLGLQFLLWYDEGEERNRGNFPPRFSGRQFPNYSSELNVNALELEDSALYLCASSLYTNNSPLHFGNGTRLTVT.

The rearrangement joins TRBV7-2 to TRBJ2-4; 9 bases are a match to TRBD2. This CDR3 is built from 18 residues. The ends lost 0 bases at V and 0 bases at J; junction bases unmatched: 6. Germline V gives CDR1 SGHTA, CDR2 FQGNSA. The CDR3 is CASSLARLAGLAKNIQYF. CDR3 in DNA: TGTGCCAGCAGCTTAGCCCGGCTAGCGGGACTAGCCAAAAACATTCAGTACTTC.

A remark on this clone: This sample includes further DNA sequences coding for the same CDR3. The chain is built from TRBV20-1 and TRBJ1-2; 7 positions match TRBD1. CDR3 size: 11 residues. After removal of 3 bases from V and 7 bases from J, the junction contained 2 bases not matched to a gene. Germline V gene sequence: CDR1 DFQATT, CDR2 SNEGSKA (reference sequence). CDR3 amino acids: CSARQGGGYTF. The CDR3 DNA reads TGCAGTGCTAGGCAGGGGGGTGGCTACACCTTC.

J is TRBJ2-1 and V is TRBV5-1; 10 positions match TRBD1. With 4 bases clipped from V and 8 bases from J, the junction kept 9 bases outside the gene matches. The CDR3 extends over 15 amino acids. Germline CDR1 is SGHRS and CDR2 is YFSETQ. CDR3 nucleotide sequence: TGCGCCAGCAGCAGAACCGGGACAGGGGTTGATGAGCAGTTCTTC. This translates into CASSRTGTGVDEQFF.

The chain is built from TRBV4-1 and TRBJ1-2; 9 nucleotides match TRBD1. Per germline, CDR1 MGHRA and CDR2 YSYEKL. The CDR3 runs 14 residues. Losses at the gene ends were 3 bases for V and 6 bases for J; bases not matched to a gene: 5. CDR3 DNA sequence: TGCGCCAGCAGCCAGACAGGGGGAAGGGATGGCTACACCTTC. Amino acid sequence: CASSQTGGRDGYTF.

This clone was seen a handful of times. This chain joins TRBV5-1 and TRBJ2-5, with 7 bases that match TRBD2. Trimming at V came to 4 bases and at J to 1 base, leaving 4 bases not matched to a gene. CDR3 length: 14 residues. Looked up from germline, CDR1 is SGHRS and CDR2 is YFSETQ. CDR3 loop: CASSPRGTQETQYF. CDR3 nucleotides: TGCGCCAGCAGCCCGCGGGGGACCCAAGAGACCCAGTACTTC.

The rearrangement joins TRBV12-3 or TRBV12-4 to TRBJ2-1; D ambiguous. V was cut by 5 bases and J by 4 bases, with 9 bases left in between. The CDR3 is made up of 13 amino acids. The CDR3 sequence is CASSTATYNEQFF. CDR3 sequence (DNA): TGTGCCAGCAGTACTGCCACTTACAATGAGCAGTTCTTC.

The chain has TRBV4-2 and TRBJ1-1, with unresolved D. The V end lost 5 bases, the J end lost 5 bases, and 15 bases lay between the germline ends. The germline V gene encodes CDR1 LGHNA and CDR2 YNFKEQ. This CDR3 spans 14 amino acids. CDR3 residues: CASSASAARTEAFF. In DNA, the CDR3 is TGTGCCAGCAGCGCAAGCGCGGCGAGGACTGAAGCTTTCTTT.

Turning to this clone: A junction boundary mismatches the germline segment, possibly from a read error. The chain is built from TRBV18 and TRBJ1-1, with a weak D call TRBD1 (5 bases). Germline assignment: CDR1 KGHSH and CDR2 LQKENI. The CDR3 is 14 amino acids. The CDR3 nucleotides are TGTGCCAGCTCGCCACTAGGAGGGGACACTGAAGCTTTCTTT. It specifies CASSPLGGDTEAFF.

The chain carries TRBV19 and TRBJ1-1; D not resolved. The germline CDR1 and CDR2 sequences are LNHDA and SQIVND (reference sequence). V lost 3 bases and J 5 bases, leaving 13 bases between the germline ends. This CDR3 is built from 14 residues. CDR3 region: CASSMRGFETEAFF. The CDR3 coding sequence is TGTGCCAGTAGTATGAGAGGCTTTGAGACTGAAGCTTTCTTT.

The gene calls are TRBV7-2 and TRBJ2-7; weak D call: TRBD1 (5 bases). The CDR3 has 17 amino acids. The germline V gene encodes CDR1 SGHTA and CDR2 FQGNSA. The germline V and J ends were trimmed by 4 bases and 4 bases, with 23 bases remaining between them. CDR3 DNA sequence: TGTGCCAGCAGCTCTAGAGCAGGCAGGGCCAACCCTTACGAGCAGTACTTC. This encodes CASSSRAGRANPYEQYF.

V and J are TRBV18 and TRBJ2-7; TRBD2 might be the D (5 bases). V lost 6 bases, J lost 0 bases, and 12 bases lay in between. Looked up from germline, CDR1 is KGHSH and CDR2 is LQKENI. This CDR3 is built from 14 residues. CDR3 protein: CASSPGVSSYEQYF. The CDR3 nucleotides are TGTGCCAGCTCTCCCGGGGTGAGCTCCTACGAGCAGTACTTC.

The chain joins TRBV24-1 to TRBJ2-3, with 8 nucleotides matching TRBD1. CDR1 and CDR2 (germline): KGHDR, SFDVKD. V shed 5 bases, J shed 5 bases, and the junction held 5 bases outside the gene matches. The CDR3 contains 14 residues. The CDR3 DNA is TGTGCCACCAGTGCTACAGGGGGTGGAGATACGCAGTATTTT. Amino acids: CATSATGGGDTQYF.

This chain joins TRBV4-3 and TRBJ1-6, with D unresolved. The CDR3 spans 16 residues. Germline CDR1 LGHNA, CDR2 YSLEER. V lost 1 base and J 6 bases, leaving 13 bases between the germline ends. The CDR3 sequence: CASSQALGSFNSPLHF. The CDR3 DNA is TGCGCCAGCAGCCAAGCCCTGGGCAGCTTTAATTCACCCCTCCACTTT.

This chain uses TRBV6-1 with TRBJ1-1, with 9 nucleotides matching TRBD1. In germline, CDR1 is MNHNS, CDR2 SASEGT. This CDR3 spans 15 amino acids. After removal of 2 bases from V and 11 bases from J, the junction contained 12 bases not matched to a gene. CDR3 region: CASSETGTGLVWAFF. CDR3 coding DNA: TGTGCCAGCAGTGAAACGGGGACAGGGCTAGTTTGGGCTTTCTTT.

CDR3 in DNA: TGTGCCAGCAGCCAAGAGTCGGTTGCTACGCAGTATTTT. It specifies CASSQESVATQYF. This chain uses TRBV4-2 with TRBJ2-3; D uncertain. The CDR3 sequence is 13 residues long. The V gene's germline CDR1 is LGHNA and CDR2 YNFKEQ. Trimming took 0 bases from V and 8 from J, leaving 9 bases between them.

This clone has a single count. This rearrangement joins TRBV5-6 to TRBJ2-1; 8 positions agree with TRBD2. The length of the CDR3 is 14 residues. In germline, CDR1 is SGHDT, CDR2 YYEEEE. With V trimmed by 0 bases and J by 7 bases, 3 bases remained unmatched. This CDR3 reads CASSLVGGRNEQFF. CDR3 in DNA: TGTGCCAGCAGCTTGGTCGGCGGGAGGAATGAGCAGTTCTTC.

The chain combines TRBV10-2 with TRBJ2-1; TRBD2 matches at 10 bases. Germline V gene sequence: CDR1 WSHSY, CDR2 SAAADI. The CDR3 is 14 residues long. V shed 6 bases, J shed 8 bases, and the junction held 7 bases outside the gene matches. The CDR3 DNA is TGCGCCAGCAGACTAAGCGGGGGGGCCGATGAGCAGTTCTTC. Translated, it gives CASRLSGGADEQFF.

The V gene is TRBV11-1, the J gene TRBJ2-2, with a weak D call TRBD1 (5 bases). Germline V gives CDR1 SGHAT, CDR2 FQDESV (reference sequence). This CDR3 region has 15 residues. Trimming pared 2 bases from V and 6 bases from J, leaving 13 bases between. Written as DNA, the CDR3 is TGTGCCAGCAGCTTAAGGACAACCCGGCCCGGGGAGCTGTTTTTT. The encoded protein is CASSLRTTRPGELFF.

CDR3 in amino acids: CASSLGSGRSTDTQYF. The DNA for the CDR3 is TGTGCCAGCAGCTTGGGCTCAGGGCGGTCGACAGATACGCAGTATTTT. The chain is built from TRBV5-4 and TRBJ2-3, with D possibly TRBD1 on 5 matching bases. V lost 0 bases and J 3 bases, leaving 14 bases between the germline ends. This CDR3 spans 16 amino acids. Germline V gives CDR1 SGHNT, CDR2 YYREEE (reference sequence).

This sequence joins TRBV18 and TRBJ2-5; 7 bases are shared with TRBD1. This CDR3 contains 16 residues. Germline assignment: CDR1 KGHSH and CDR2 LQKENI. V lost 4 bases and J lost 4; bases outside the gene matches: 12. The CDR3, as DNA: TGTGCCAGCTCACGACTGGGACAGACTATGCGAGAGACCCAGTACTTC. This translates into CASSRLGQTMRETQYF.

A single count supports this clone. The rearrangement links TRBV6-2 or TRBV6-3 to TRBJ2-5; 8 bases align to TRBD2. The trim removed 2 bases at V and 0 bases at J, leaving 8 bases unmatched. CDR3 length: 17 amino acids. Germline values: CDR1 MNHEY, CDR2 SVGEGT. CDR3 DNA: TGTGCCAGCAGTTACAGGGCGGGAGGAGGGAACCAAGAGACCCAGTACTTC. This encodes CASSYRAGGGNQETQYF.

J is TRBJ2-7 and V is TRBV5-6; the D gene is possibly TRBD2 (5 bases). Germline V CDR1 and CDR2: SGHDT, YYEEEE. CDR3 length: 16 amino acids. The V end lost 0 bases, the J end lost 3 bases, and 16 bases lay between the germline ends. The CDR3 region has the DNA TGTGCCAGCAGCTTGGTGATGAGGGTATATAGCTACGAGCAGTACTTC. It translates to CASSLVMRVYSYEQYF. Together with reference TRBV5-6 and TRBJ2-7, the CDR3 gives the full variable domain: DAGVTQSPTHLIKTRGQQVTLRCSPKSGHDTVSWYQQALGQGPQFIFQYYEEEERQRGNFPDRFSGHQFPNYSSELNVNALLLGDSALYLCASSLVMRVYSYEQYFGPGTRLTVT.